These 8 T cell receptor beta chains came from one sample sequenced in a study of T cell responses to AZD1222 COVID-19 vaccine. Using immunoSEQ multiplex PCR, the repertoire was profiled, and TCRdb retains in-frame clones only, with some absent. In the table there are 150,000 or so clones, 88% of which are singletons. The specimen was peripheral blood, collected on day 0 of AZD1222 vaccination. The receptors were gathered from an adult in good health.

The chain combines TRBV12-3 or TRBV12-4 with TRBJ1-1; D is ambiguous. CDR3 length: 13 residues. V gave up 3 bases and J gave up 6 bases, with 11 bases separating them. The CDR3 spells CASSLDLTPEAFF. The CDR3 DNA follows: TGTGCCAGCAGTTTGGACCTAACTCCTGAAGCTTTCTTT.

The V call is TRBV4-1, the J call TRBJ1-5, with a tentative D call TRBD1 (6 bases). V was clipped by 2 bases and J by 3 bases, with 14 bases between them. The CDR3 spans 16 residues. Per germline, CDR1 MGHRA and CDR2 YSYEKL. Written as DNA, the CDR3 is TGCGCCAGCAGCCAATGGTCCGGGACACCCAATCAGCCCCAGCATTTT. Protein sequence: CASSQWSGTPNQPQHF.

The chain carries TRBV20-1 and TRBJ1-5; D remains unclear. The V end was cut by 4 bases, the J end by 4 bases, with 5 bases between. The CDR3 extends over 11 amino acids. Germline loops: CDR1 DFQATT, CDR2 SNEGSKA (reference sequence). CDR3 nucleotides: TGCAGTGCTAAATCTAATCAGCCCCAGCATTTT. Its protein is CSAKSNQPQHF.

This clone was seen a handful of times. The chain combines TRBV7-2 with TRBJ2-7; D might be TRBD1 (6 bases). The V and J ends lost 2 bases and 0 bases respectively, with 20 bases between them. The CDR3 spans 18 residues. Germline CDR1 is SGHTA and CDR2 is FQGNSA. CDR3 coding DNA: TGTGCCAGCAGCTTACACTCCTATGGACAGCGAAGCTCCTACGAGCAGTACTTC. It encodes CASSLHSYGQRSSYEQYF.

The chain couples TRBV7-9 to TRBJ1-1; D is perhaps TRBD1 (5 bases). CDR1 and CDR2 (germline): SEHNR, FQNEAQ (reference sequence). Trimming left V 1 base short and J 1 base short, with 10 bases between. CDR3 length equals 15 residues. The CDR3 sequence is CASSLGGSGNTEAFF. The CDR3 DNA reads as TGTGCCAGCAGCTTAGGGGGGTCAGGGAACACTGAAGCTTTCTTT. Full variable domain (outside the CDR3, taken from reference TRBV7-9 and TRBJ1-1): DTGVSQNPRHKITKRGQNVTFRCDPISEHNRLYWYRQTLGQGPEFLTYFQNEAQLEKSRLLSDRFSAERPKGSFSTLEIQRTEQGDSAMYLCASSLGGSGNTEAFFGQGTRLTVV.

The V and J genes are TRBV6-5 and TRBJ2-7; maybe TRBD2 (6 bases). The CDR3 is made up of 11 amino acids. In germline, CDR1 is MNHEY, CDR2 SVGAGI. V was clipped by 11 bases and J by 4 bases, with 12 bases between them. CDR3 bases: TGTGCCTCGGAGGGGTCTTACGAGCAGTACTTC. It yields the protein CASEGSYEQYF.

The rearrangement joins TRBV7-2 to TRBJ1-2; TRBD1 matches at 10 bases. Germline assignment: CDR1 SGHTA and CDR2 FQGNSA. The V and J ends lost 5 bases and 5 bases, in that order; junction bases with no gene match: 8. The CDR3 totals 15 residues. The CDR3 region has the DNA TGTGCCAGCAGCACCATGGGACAGGGGTCTTATGGCTACACCTTC. This translates into CASSTMGQGSYGYTF. Variable domain in full (rest from reference TRBV7-2 and TRBJ1-2): GAGVSQSPSNKVTEKGKDVELRCDPISGHTALYWYRQSLGQGLEFLIYFQGNSAPDKSGLPSDRFSAERTGGSVSTLTIQRTQQEDSAVYLCASSTMGQGSYGYTFGSGTRLTVV.

The chain joins TRBV7-9 to TRBJ1-2; 7 bases are shared with TRBD1. The CDR3 sequence is 16 residues long. Germline assignment: CDR1 SEHNR and CDR2 FQNEAQ (reference sequence). V shed 5 bases, J shed 3 bases, and the junction held 12 bases outside the gene matches. DNA for the CDR3: TGTGCCAGCAGCCTGACGAGGGGGCGTCCAGACTATGGCTACACCTTC. Amino acids: CASSLTRGRPDYGYTF. Complete variable domain (other parts from reference TRBV7-9 and TRBJ1-2): DTGVSQNPRHKITKRGQNVTFRCDPISEHNRLYWYRQTLGQGPEFLTYFQNEAQLEKSRLLSDRFSAERPKGSFSTLEIQRTEQGDSAMYLCASSLTRGRPDYGYTFGSGTRLTVV.